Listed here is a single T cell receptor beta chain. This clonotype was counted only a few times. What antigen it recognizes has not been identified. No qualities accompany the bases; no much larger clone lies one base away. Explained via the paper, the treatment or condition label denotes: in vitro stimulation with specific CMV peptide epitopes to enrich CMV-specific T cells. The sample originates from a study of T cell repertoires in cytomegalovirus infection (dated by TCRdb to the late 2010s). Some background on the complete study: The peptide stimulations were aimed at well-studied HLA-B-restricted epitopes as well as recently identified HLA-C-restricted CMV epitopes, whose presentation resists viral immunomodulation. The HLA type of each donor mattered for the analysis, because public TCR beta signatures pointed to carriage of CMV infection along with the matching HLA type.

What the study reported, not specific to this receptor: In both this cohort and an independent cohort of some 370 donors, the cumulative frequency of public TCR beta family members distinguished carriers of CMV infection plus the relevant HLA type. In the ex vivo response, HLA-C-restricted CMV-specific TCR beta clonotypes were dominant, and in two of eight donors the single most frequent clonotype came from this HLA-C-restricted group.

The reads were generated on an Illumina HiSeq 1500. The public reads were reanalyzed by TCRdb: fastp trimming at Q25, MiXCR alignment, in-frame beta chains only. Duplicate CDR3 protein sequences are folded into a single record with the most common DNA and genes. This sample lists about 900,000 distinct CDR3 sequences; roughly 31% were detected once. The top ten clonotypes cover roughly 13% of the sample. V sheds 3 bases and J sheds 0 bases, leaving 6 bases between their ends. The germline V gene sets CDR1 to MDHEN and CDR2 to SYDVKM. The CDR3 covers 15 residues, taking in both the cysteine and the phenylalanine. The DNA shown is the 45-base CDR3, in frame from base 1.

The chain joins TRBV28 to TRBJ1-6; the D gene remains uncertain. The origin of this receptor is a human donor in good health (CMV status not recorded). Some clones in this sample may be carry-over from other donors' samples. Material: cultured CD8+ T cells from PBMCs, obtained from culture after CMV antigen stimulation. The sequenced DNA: TGTGCCAGCAGTTTGACGAACTCCTATAATTCACCCCTCCACTTT. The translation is CASSLTNSYNSPLHF.